This section outlines one TCR beta chain sequence together with its context. The assay was immunoSEQ multiplex PCR, and TCRdb's table has in-frame clones only and misses some. The sample shows approximately 57,000 clones, over 75% of them seen only once. The sample originates from a study of blood T cell repertoires in COVID-19. Study context: Researchers got acute and convalescent COVID-19 samples from the United States, Italy and Spain. T cells, B-cell-depleted T cells, or PBMCs provided the cDNA or gDNA that served as material.

The CDR3 is made up of 13 amino acids. The ends were cut back, 1 base at V and 5 bases at J, with 8 bases in the middle. Germline CDR1 reads SGHTA; CDR2 reads FQGNSA. The sequenced sample consisted of peripheral blood. The chain has TRBV7-2 and TRBJ2-5; a weak D match, TRBD2 (5 bases). This receptor was obtained from a man in his forties with active COVID-19. In nucleotides, the CDR3 is TGTGCCAGCAGCTTAGTTACGGGGGAGACCCAGTACTTC. The encoded protein is CASSLVTGETQYF.